A selection of T cell receptor beta chains follows, all from one sample in a study of CD8 T cells in ankylosing spondylitis. TCRdb re-analysed the 5' RACE reads in MiXCR, keeping a single row per CDR3 protein. The data contain 250,000 to 350,000 distinct CDR3 sequences, less than 25% of them singletons. The specimen sequenced was blood, either unsorted or a sorted T cell fraction (not recorded which). These receptors all come from a female donor with ankylosing spondylitis or in good health (not recorded which). CDR3s include the opening cysteine and the closing phenylalanine or tryptophan. A D gene is named only where the DNA matches it firmly. Clone size appears in some rows only: once, few, many, or a class for an expanded clone.

>TRBD1|NA|TRBV11-2|TRBJ2-4
CASSIDRGTANIQYF
TGTGCCAGCAGCATAGACAGGGGTACAGCAAACATTCAGTACTTC
>TRBD2|many|TRBV12-3/TRBV12-4|TRBJ2-3
CASSPQAGATDTQYF
TGTGCCAGCAGTCCCCAGGCGGGAGCCACAGATACGCAGTATTTT
>TRBD1|NA|TRBV18|TRBJ2-1
CASSTGVEQFF
TGTGCCAGCTCAACAGGGGTCGAGCAGTTCTTC
>NA|NA|TRBV11-2|TRBJ1-4
CASSPAGEKLFF
TGTGCCAGCAGCCCCGCGGGGGAAAAACTGTTTTTT
>NA|many|TRBV6-1|TRBJ1-1
CASTTWGKIEAFF
TGTGCCAGCACCACGTGGGGCAAAATTGAAGCTTTCTTT
>NA|NA|TRBV7-2|TRBJ2-2
CASSLQGPGTGELFF
TGTGCCAGCAGCTTACAGGGCCCCGGAACCGGGGAGCTGTTTTTT
>NA|NA|TRBV3-1|TRBJ1-1
CASSQVMGIAEAFF
TGTGCCAGCAGCCAAGTTATGGGGATAGCTGAAGCTTTCTTT
>TRBD2|NA|TRBV7-3|TRBJ2-1
CASSHSGRVDNEQFF
TGTGCCAGCAGCCACAGCGGGAGGGTCGACAATGAGCAGTTCTTC
>NA|NA|TRBV4-3|TRBJ2-3
CASSQRAGVDTQYF
TGCGCCAGCAGCCAAAGAGCAGGGGTGGATACGCAGTATTTT
>TRBD2|NA|TRBV6-4|TRBJ2-3
CASSDSPGLATDTQYF
TGTGCCAGCAGTGACTCGCCGGGACTAGCGACAGATACGCAGTATTTT
>NA|few|TRBV2|TRBJ1-1
CASGLYKEVFF
TGTGCCAGCGGGCTCTACAAGGAGGTTTTCTTT
>NA|few|TRBV20-1|TRBJ1-1
CSCAAFMNTEAFF
TGCAGCTGCGCCGCTTTTATGAACACTGAAGCTTTCTTT
>NA|NA|TRBV28|TRBJ2-7
CASSLLFTEQYF
TGTGCCAGCAGCCTCCTATTCACCGAGCAGTACTTC
>NA|few|TRBV6-1|TRBJ2-7
CASKGGREGIEQYF
TGTGCCAGCAAAGGAGGACGGGAAGGAATCGAGCAGTACTTC
>NA|many|TRBV29-1|TRBJ2-1
CSVEESPNEQFF
TGCAGCGTTGAAGAAAGCCCCAATGAGCAGTTCTTC
>NA|NA|TRBV29-1|TRBJ1-1
CSVDWQSGTEAFF
TGCAGCGTTGACTGGCAGTCAGGCACTGAAGCTTTCTTT